This T cell receptor (beta chain) originates from a study of T cell repertoires in cytomegalovirus infection. Study background: Peptides in the study included HLA-C-restricted and HLA-B-restricted CMV epitopes. Carrying CMV and the relevant HLA type showed in public TCR beta signatures.

Notes on this clonotype: As yet, its antigen is unknown.

A single record per CDR3 protein comes from TCRdb applying MiXCR to the reads. In the table there are about 920,000 distinct CDR3 sequences, around 30% of which are singletons. Study results and caveats: Adding up the frequency of public TCR beta families identified people who carried CMV plus the relevant HLA.

Per germline, CDR1 MGHDK and CDR2 SYGVNS. The CDR3 spans 15 residues. V was pared by 1 base and J by 1 base, with 10 bases between. The receptor was derived from a human donor in good health (CMV status not recorded). Some clones in this sample may be carry-over from other donors' samples. This chain joins TRBV25-1 and TRBJ2-5; no firm D call. Specimen: cultured CD8+ T cells from PBMCs, collected from culture after CMV antigen stimulation. The CDR3 spells CASSESPAVQETQYF. The CDR3, as DNA: TGTGCCAGCAGTGAATCCCCGGCGGTCCAAGAGACCCAGTACTTC.